The 25 T cell receptor beta chains presented below share a single source sample, sequenced in a study of blood T cell repertoires in COVID-19. Produced via immunoSEQ multiplex PCR; TCRdb's table is partial and in-frame only. The repertoire includes approximately 61,000 clones, about 86% of them detected once, and roughly 14% sits in the top ten. Sequences were obtained from peripheral blood. These TCRs come from a human donor in a cohort sampled during active COVID-19.

This clone was seen only once. The chain has TRBV7-8 and TRBJ2-3, with TRBD2 matching over 13 bases. CDR3 size: 16 residues. Germline V CDR1 and CDR2: SGHVS, FQNEAQ. V was pared by 5 bases and J by 5 bases, with 7 bases of the junction left unmatched. This CDR3 reads CASSRTSGSVGDTQYF. For the CDR3, the DNA is TGTGCCAGCAGCCGGACTAGCGGGAGTGTGGGAGATACGCAGTATTTT.

The rearrangement links TRBV6-5 to TRBJ2-7, with D maybe TRBD1 (5 bases). Germline values: CDR1 MNHEY, CDR2 SVGAGI. The CDR3 has 13 residues. V lost 5 bases, J lost 3 bases, and 11 bases lay in between. The CDR3 loop reads CASSLTVSYEQYF. CDR3 bases: TGTGCCAGCAGTCTGACAGTTAGCTACGAGCAGTACTTC.

Only one count was recorded for this clone. This CDR3 is CASSLAGLNEKLFF. In DNA form, the CDR3 reads TGCGCCAGCAGCTTGGCGGGGTTAAATGAAAAACTGTTTTTT. The genes are TRBV5-1 and TRBJ1-4, with D unresolved. The CDR3 covers 14 residues. Trimming took 0 bases from V and 5 from J, leaving 8 bases between them. The germline V gene encodes CDR1 SGHRS and CDR2 YFSETQ.

This chain links TRBV11-3 with TRBJ2-2, with D hard to call. This CDR3 is built from 12 residues. Trimming shortened V by 6 bases and J by 5 bases, and 7 bases separated the two germline ends. Germline CDR1 reads SGHNT; CDR2 reads YENEEA. CDR3 region: CASRQYTGELFF. The CDR3 coding sequence is TGTGCCAGCAGACAGTATACCGGGGAGCTGTTTTTT.

V is TRBV5-4 and J is TRBJ2-3; possibly TRBD2 for D (6 bases). The CDR3 sequence is 16 residues long. Trimming shortened V by 3 bases and J by 0 bases, and 14 bases separated the two germline ends. CDR1 is SGHNT, CDR2 YYREEE, per germline (reference sequence). The CDR3 DNA sequence: TGTGCCAGCAGCTCAGGTGGGAGCGGGAGCACAGATACGCAGTATTTT. Protein product: CASSSGGSGSTDTQYF.

J is TRBJ1-6 and V is TRBV30; D is unclear. This CDR3 is built from 13 residues. The V end was cut by 0 bases, the J end by 8 bases, with 8 bases between. CDR1 is GTSNPN, CDR2 SVGIG, per germline (reference sequence). CDR3 in DNA: TGTGCCTGGAGTGTTCGGTTTGATTCACCCCTCCACTTT. It yields the protein CAWSVRFDSPLHF.

The chain links TRBV7-9 to TRBJ1-1; possibly TRBD1 for D (6 bases). CDR1 is SEHNR, CDR2 FQNEAQ, per germline (reference sequence). This CDR3 is built from 15 residues. Trimming took off 2 bases at V and 0 bases at J, with 10 bases between the two ends. This chain's CDR3 is CASSLSGTMNTEAFF. In DNA, the CDR3 is TGTGCCAGCAGCTTATCCGGGACAATGAACACTGAAGCTTTCTTT.

A single count supports this clone. This sequence joins TRBV4-2 and TRBJ2-2, with 14 bases fitting TRBD2. With V trimmed by 3 bases and J by 5 bases, 8 bases remained unmatched. Germline V CDR1 and CDR2: LGHNA, YNFKEQ. The CDR3 has 18 amino acids. The CDR3 coding sequence is TGTGCCAGCAGCCAGGGACTAGCGGGAGACGTGGGGACCGGGGAGCTGTTTTTT. Translation gives CASSQGLAGDVGTGELFF.

The CDR3 region is CASSSDRFNSPLHF. CDR3 sequence (DNA): TGTGCCAGCAGTTCTGACAGGTTTAATTCACCCCTCCACTTT. V and J are TRBV28 and TRBJ1-6, with D maybe TRBD1 (6 bases). With 4 bases removed from V and 6 bases from J, the gap between germline ends came to 10 bases. The germline CDR1 and CDR2 sequences are MDHEN and SYDVKM. This CDR3 region has 14 residues.

This clone came up a few times. The rearrangement uses TRBV3-1 (or the pseudogene TRBV3-2) and TRBJ1-2; D is possibly TRBD1 (6 bases). The CDR3 has 14 residues. The V gene lost 3 bases and the J gene lost 7 bases, with 15 bases spanning the gap. Germline loops: CDR1 LGHDT, CDR2 YNNKEL (reference sequence). DNA for the CDR3: TGTGCCAGCAGCCACCCAAGCGCAGGGGTTGGCTACACCTTC. Its translation: CASSHPSAGVGYTF.

This chain joins TRBV19 and TRBJ1-4; the match to TRBD1 covers 10 bases. Per germline, CDR1 LNHDA and CDR2 SQIVND (reference sequence). CDR3 length: 15 residues. V lost 4 bases to trimming and J lost 6 bases; unmatched junction nucleotides: 5. CDR3 protein: CASSRTGTGDEKLFF. The DNA for the CDR3 is TGTGCCAGTAGTAGAACCGGGACAGGGGATGAAAAACTGTTTTTT.

The chain links TRBV28 to TRBJ1-2; possibly TRBD1 for D (5 bases). The germline V and J ends were trimmed by 3 bases and 6 bases, with 20 bases remaining between them. Germline assignment: CDR1 MDHEN and CDR2 SYDVKM. The CDR3 length is 16 residues. The CDR3 DNA sequence: TGTGCCAGCAGTTTGCGGTTTGCGGCAGGGTTGGATGGCTACACCTTC. It translates to CASSLRFAAGLDGYTF.

This clone has a single count. The chain joins TRBV19 to TRBJ2-5; 7 bases are shared with TRBD2. The CDR3 is 15 amino acids. The germline V gene encodes CDR1 LNHDA and CDR2 SQIVND (reference sequence). With V trimmed by 7 bases and J by 3 bases, 11 bases remained unmatched. This CDR3 reads CASTGAASGEETQYF. The CDR3 region has the DNA TGTGCCAGTACCGGGGCCGCTAGCGGAGAAGAGACCCAGTACTTC.

The sample holds a few counts of this clone. The chain has TRBV7-2 and TRBJ1-2; D is unclear. From germline, CDR1 is SGHTA and CDR2 FQGNSA. V was pared by 2 bases and J by 5 bases, with 9 bases between. This CDR3 contains 13 residues. In DNA, the CDR3 is TGTGCCAGCAGCTTATTTGGCTCATATGGCTACACCTTC. Amino acids: CASSLFGSYGYTF.

V gene TRBV24-1 combines with J gene TRBJ2-2; the match to TRBD2 covers 7 bases. V gave up 7 bases and J gave up 0 bases; unmatched junction bases: 16. Germline CDR1 KGHDR, CDR2 SFDVKD. The CDR3 spans 19 residues. The CDR3 loop reads CATRAGRLADNANTGELFF. Here the CDR3 DNA reads TGTGCCACCAGAGCAGGGCGCCTAGCGGATAACGCGAACACCGGGGAGCTGTTTTTT.

In nucleotides, the CDR3 is TGTGCCAGCAGCTTTTCCCGACAGGGACCACCCGAGCAGTACTTC. This codes for CASSFSRQGPPEQYF. This chain joins TRBV7-9 and TRBJ2-7, with 7 bases aligning to TRBD1. This CDR3 contains 15 residues. The trim removed 3 bases at V and 6 bases at J, leaving 11 bases unmatched. CDR1 and CDR2 (germline): SEHNR, FQNEAQ (reference sequence).

The chain recombines TRBV6-5 with TRBJ2-2, with 7 bases matching TRBD2. The CDR3 sequence is 15 residues long. Germline V gene sequence: CDR1 MNHEY, CDR2 SVGAGI. V shed 6 bases, J shed 2 bases, and the junction held 6 bases outside the gene matches. The CDR3 spells CASRKAGLNTGELFF. In nucleotides, the CDR3 is TGTGCCAGCAGGAAAGCGGGACTAAACACCGGGGAGCTGTTTTTT.

The chain links TRBV7-9 to TRBJ2-3; 12 nucleotides line up with TRBD2. The germline gives CDR1 SEHNR, CDR2 FQNEAQ (reference sequence). Trimming cost V 4 bases and J 6 bases; bases outside gene matches: 11. This CDR3 is built from 17 residues. The CDR3 loop is CASSSPKVLAGGDTQYF. CDR3 sequence (DNA): TGTGCCAGCAGCTCCCCCAAAGTACTAGCGGGGGGTGATACGCAGTATTTT.

This chain joins TRBV5-1 and TRBJ2-7; tentative D call: TRBD2 (6 bases). V was pared by 0 bases and J by 0 bases, with 16 bases between. Germline values: CDR1 SGHRS, CDR2 YFSETQ. The CDR3 extends over 17 amino acids. In DNA form, the CDR3 reads TGCGCCAGCAGCTTGGGAGGGCAGGGAGGTCTCTCCTACGAGCAGTACTTC. Its translation: CASSLGGQGGLSYEQYF.

This CDR3 is CASSLLAFSHEQYF. CDR3 sequence (DNA): TGTGCCAGCAGTTTATTGGCCTTTTCCCACGAGCAGTACTTC. This sequence joins TRBV28 and TRBJ2-7, with D unresolved. V dropped 1 base and J dropped 5 bases, with 12 bases sitting between them. Looked up from germline, CDR1 is MDHEN and CDR2 is SYDVKM. This CDR3 has 14 residues.

J is TRBJ1-1 and V is TRBV4-2; 7 bases agree with TRBD1. CDR1 is LGHNA, CDR2 YNFKEQ, per germline. The CDR3 sequence is 15 residues long. V was pared by 6 bases and J by 5 bases, with 12 bases of the junction left unmatched. The CDR3 DNA reads as TGTGCCAGCAGTCCCGGACAGGCGAGAAGAACTGAAGCTTTCTTT. Protein sequence: CASSPGQARRTEAFF.

The V gene is TRBV5-8, the J gene TRBJ1-3; D is undetermined. The CDR3 extends over 14 amino acids. V lost 3 bases, J lost 3 bases, and 10 bases lay in between. Germline V CDR1 and CDR2: SGHTS, YDEGEE. CDR3 sequence reads: CASSWPSRGNTIYF. CDR3 sequence (DNA): TGTGCCAGCAGCTGGCCCAGTCGTGGAAACACCATATATTTT.

In this sample, this clone turned up once. V is TRBV20-1 and J is TRBJ2-5, with D tentatively TRBD1 (6 bases). This CDR3 is 11 amino acids long. The germline gives CDR1 DFQATT, CDR2 SNEGSKA (reference sequence). Trimming pared 6 bases from V and 5 bases from J, leaving 10 bases between. CDR3 sequence: CSALRGETQYF. The DNA of the CDR3 is TGCAGTGCCTTGAGGGGGGAGACCCAGTACTTC.

This chain connects TRBV9 to TRBJ2-1; TRBD1 aligns across 8 bases. The V segment lost 2 bases and the J segment 3 bases; nucleotides outside the gene matches: 4. This CDR3 contains 15 residues. Per the germline V gene, CDR1 is SGDLS and CDR2 is YYNGEE. This chain's CDR3 is CASSVGQGSYNEQFF. The CDR3 DNA follows: TGTGCCAGCAGCGTCGGACAGGGAAGCTACAATGAGCAGTTCTTC.

The chain has TRBV29-1 and TRBJ1-2; TRBD1 is a possible D gene (6 bases). Germline values: CDR1 SQVTM, CDR2 ANQGSEA. CDR3 length equals 14 residues. The germline V and J ends were trimmed by 7 bases and 1 base, with 16 bases remaining between them. Here the CDR3 DNA reads TGCAGCGCCGAGACAGGATCTTATAACTATGGCTACACCTTC. It codes for CSAETGSYNYGYTF.